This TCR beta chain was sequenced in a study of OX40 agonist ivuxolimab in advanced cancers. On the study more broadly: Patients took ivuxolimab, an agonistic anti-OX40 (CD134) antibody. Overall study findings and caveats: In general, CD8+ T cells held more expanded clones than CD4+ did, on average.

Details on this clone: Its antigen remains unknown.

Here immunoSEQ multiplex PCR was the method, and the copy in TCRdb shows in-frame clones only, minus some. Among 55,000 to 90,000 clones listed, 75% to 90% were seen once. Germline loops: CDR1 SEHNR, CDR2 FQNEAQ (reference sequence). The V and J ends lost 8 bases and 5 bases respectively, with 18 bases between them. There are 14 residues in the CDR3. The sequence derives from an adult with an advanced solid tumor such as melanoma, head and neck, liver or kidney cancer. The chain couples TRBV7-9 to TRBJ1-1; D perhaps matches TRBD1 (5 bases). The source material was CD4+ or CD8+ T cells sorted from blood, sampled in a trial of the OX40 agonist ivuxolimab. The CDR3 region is CASRAGQKSTEAFF. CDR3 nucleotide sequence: TGTGCCAGCCGGGCGGGGCAGAAGTCAACTGAAGCTTTCTTT.